The T cell receptor beta chain under discussion was sequenced for a study of cytomegalovirus exposure and HLA in healthy donors. General observations from the study: TCR beta chains numbering 164 were designated cytomegalovirus-associated. Accurate HLA-A and HLA-B prediction from TCR beta sequences was reported for most subjects.

Germline lookup yields CDR1 SGHAT and CDR2 FQNNGV. CDR3 length: 14 residues. 60 Vbeta and 13 Jbeta primers were used in PCR. Per the original data handling: Later, 80 million or so unique TCR beta chains were counted in an analysis, and roughly 11 million of them were shared. Generated by immunoSEQ multiplex PCR, the TCRdb table keeps only in-frame clones and is missing some. V, J and clone size are those of that table, while D and trimming were read from the DNA. Here the sample spans 120,000 to 150,000 clones, 60% to 85% being singletons. For this clone: Its antigen is unidentified.

While unrecorded immune exposures were likely, the donors were nominally healthy when sampled. This clonotype originated in a man aged 35 to 55 in good health and CMV-seropositive. This chain connects TRBV11-2 to TRBJ2-5, with a weak D call TRBD1 (6 bases). Near its end, the DNA agrees better with TRBJ2-7, so the J call may be wrong. The sequenced sample was PBMCs. CDR3 DNA: TGTGCCAGCAGCCGCATGGGGGCCTCCTACGAGCAGTACTTC. It specifies CASSRMGASYEQYF.